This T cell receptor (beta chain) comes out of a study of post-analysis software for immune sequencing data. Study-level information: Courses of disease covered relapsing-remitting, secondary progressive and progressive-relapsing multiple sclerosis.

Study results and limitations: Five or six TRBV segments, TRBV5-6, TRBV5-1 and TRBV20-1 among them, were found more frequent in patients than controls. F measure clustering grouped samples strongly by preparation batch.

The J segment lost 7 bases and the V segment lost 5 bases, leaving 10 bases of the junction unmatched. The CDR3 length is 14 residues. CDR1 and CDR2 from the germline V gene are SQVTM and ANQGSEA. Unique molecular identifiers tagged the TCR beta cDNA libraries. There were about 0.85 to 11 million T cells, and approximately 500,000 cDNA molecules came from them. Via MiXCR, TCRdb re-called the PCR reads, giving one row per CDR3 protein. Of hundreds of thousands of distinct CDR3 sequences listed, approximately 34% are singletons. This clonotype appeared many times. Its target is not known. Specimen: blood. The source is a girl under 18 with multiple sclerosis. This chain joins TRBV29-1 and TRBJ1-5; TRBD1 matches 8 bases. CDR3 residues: CSVRGQGVEQPQHF. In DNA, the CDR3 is TGCAGCGTTCGAGGACAGGGTGTAGAACAGCCCCAGCATTTT. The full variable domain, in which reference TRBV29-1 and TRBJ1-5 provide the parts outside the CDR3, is SAVISQKPSRDICQRGTSLTIQCQVDSQVTMMFWYRQQPGQSLTLIATANQGSEATYESGFVIDKFPISRPNLTFSTLTVSNMSPEDSSIYLCSVRGQGVEQPQHFGDGTRLSIL.